The 17 T cell receptor beta chains presented below share a single source sample, sequenced in a study of T-cell reconstitution after alpha-beta-depleted transplantation in children. TCRbeta library construction was performed incorporating unique molecular identifiers. Each CDR3 protein gets one entry after TCRdb re-called the PCR reads with MiXCR. The data show about 460,000 distinct CDR3 sequences, approximately 10% seen once. This specimen consisted of PBMCs, mostly from graft donor cells, obtained 180 days after TCRalphabeta/CD19-depleted stem cell transplant. The receptors shown here come from a female patient aged 2-9 years who had a stem cell transplant for aplastic anemia, so the T cells may come from the graft donor.

CDR3 sequence reads: CASTLTGGRTDTQYF. The CDR3 DNA reads TGTGCCAGCACCTTAACAGGGGGCCGCACAGATACGCAGTATTTT. The V call is TRBV6-2 or TRBV6-3, the J call TRBJ2-3; 9 nucleotides agree with TRBD1. The length of the CDR3 is 15 residues. The V gene's germline CDR1 is MNHEY and CDR2 SVGEGT. The V gene end was trimmed by 7 bases and the J gene end by 1 base; junction bases not matched to a gene: 6.

The rearrangement links TRBV18 to TRBJ2-1, with 7 bases aligning to TRBD2. Germline V CDR1 and CDR2: KGHSH, LQKENI. Trimming cost V 2 bases and J 9 bases; bases outside gene matches: 10. The CDR3 runs 15 residues. CDR3 coding DNA: TGTGCCAGCTCACCAGACGATGCGGGAGCCGGTGAGCAGTTCTTC. As protein: CASSPDDAGAGEQFF.

This clonotype showed up just a few times. This rearrangement joins TRBV12-3 or TRBV12-4 to TRBJ1-5; TRBD1 might be the D (6 bases). This CDR3 contains 14 residues. V lost 6 bases and J lost 2, with 11 bases in between. CDR3 residues: CASSNDRRNQPQHF. The DNA for the CDR3 is TGTGCCAGCAGCAACGACAGGCGCAATCAGCCCCAGCATTTT.

With respect to this clonotype: As the CDR3 is not closed by the conserved phenylalanine or tryptophan, this likely results from a read error. V usage is TRBV10-3 and J usage is TRBJ2-3; D might be TRBD2 (6 bases). Germline V gene data show CDR1 as ENHRY and CDR2 as SYGVKD. The CDR3 contains 12 residues. For the CDR3, the DNA is TGTGCCATCGGGGGGAGCAGAGATACGCAGTATTTA. It translates to CAIGGSRDTQYL.

There are many counts of this clonotype. V usage is TRBV6-2 or TRBV6-3 and J usage is TRBJ1-5; TRBD1 might be the D (6 bases). The V end was cut by 8 bases, the J end by 2 bases, with 16 bases between. The CDR3 totals 15 residues. Germline-derived CDR1 and CDR2 are MNHEY and SVGEGT. CDR3 coding DNA: TGTGCCAGCCAAAGGGAGGAGGGGGGCAATCAGCCCCAGCATTTT. Its translation is CASQREEGGNQPQHF.

V usage is TRBV5-1 and J usage is TRBJ2-3, with TRBD2 identical over 8 bases. The germline V gene has CDR1 SGHRS and CDR2 YFSETQ. J gave up 5 bases and V 4 bases, and 9 bases lay outside the gene matches. The CDR3 totals 15 residues. The CDR3 here is CASSAAGTRGDTQYF. The CDR3 coding sequence is TGCGCCAGCAGCGCCGCCGGGACTAGAGGAGATACGCAGTATTTT.

The rearrangement links TRBV10-3 to TRBJ1-1; 8 bases agree with TRBD1. V lost 6 bases to trimming and J lost 2 bases; unmatched junction nucleotides: 8. Germline CDR1 is ENHRY and CDR2 is SYGVKD. The CDR3 contains 15 residues. The CDR3 here is CAIRGTGTGNTEAFF. The DNA for the CDR3 is TGTGCCATCAGGGGGACCGGGACAGGTAACACTGAAGCTTTCTTT.

This clonotype was found a few times. The J gene is TRBJ1-3, the V gene TRBV5-1; 8 bases match TRBD1. CDR3 length: 15 residues. CDR1 SGHRS and CDR2 YFSETQ come from the germline V gene. Germline trimming cut 1 base from V and 4 bases from J; bases unmatched to any gene: 4. CDR3 residues: CASSLRTGIGNTIYF. In DNA, the CDR3 is TGCGCCAGCAGCTTGAGGACAGGGATCGGAAACACCATATATTTT.

This clonotype was observed many times. This rearrangement joins TRBV12-3 or TRBV12-4 to TRBJ1-2; no definite D call. With 6 bases removed from V and 3 bases from J, the gap between germline ends came to 11 bases. The CDR3 totals 13 residues. In DNA, the CDR3 is TGTGCCAGCAGGGGCTTCGAGGACTATGGCTACACCTTC. It codes for CASRGFEDYGYTF.

This clonotype has more than one count but fewer than ten. The chain couples TRBV28 to TRBJ1-5; 8 bases are a match to TRBD1. The CDR3 is made up of 13 amino acids. The germline V gene encodes CDR1 MDHEN and CDR2 SYDVKM. V lost 5 bases, J lost 7 bases, and 4 bases stayed unmatched. CDR3 nucleotide sequence: TGTGCCAGCAGTCGGACAGGGCGCCAGCCCCAGCATTTT. This gives the protein CASSRTGRQPQHF.

The chain employs TRBV19 and TRBJ1-1; no definite D call. V lost 1 base to trimming and J lost 3 bases, with 15 bases between them. CDR3 length: 16 residues. The germline V gene encodes CDR1 LNHDA and CDR2 SQIVND (reference sequence). CDR3 sequence (DNA): TGTGCCAGTAGTATAGGAGGTCGGGGTAAGTACACTGAAGCTTTCTTT. Amino acids: CASSIGGRGKYTEAFF.

This clonotype showed up just a few times. This sequence joins TRBV9 and TRBJ2-3; D possibly corresponds to TRBD1 (6 bases). The germline V gene has CDR1 SGDLS and CDR2 YYNGEE. The CDR3 has 14 amino acids. Trimming took 4 bases from V and 2 from J, leaving 11 bases between them. CDR3 protein: CASSQTGSTDTQYF. Here the CDR3 DNA reads TGTGCCAGCAGCCAGACAGGCTCCACAGATACGCAGTATTTT.

This chain connects TRBV5-4 to TRBJ1-6; D is perhaps TRBD1 (5 bases). The V end lost 1 base, the J end lost 7 bases, and 12 bases lay between the germline ends. There are 15 residues in the CDR3. CDR1 SGHNT and CDR2 YYREEE come from the germline V gene (reference sequence). CDR3 nucleotide sequence: TGTGCCAGCAGCTTGATTGGCAGGGACAATTCACCCCTCCACTTT. It translates to CASSLIGRDNSPLHF.

This clonotype turned up a few times. This rearrangement joins TRBV20-1 to TRBJ1-5, with a tentative D call TRBD1 (6 bases). Germline CDR1 and CDR2: DFQATT and SNEGSKA (reference sequence). Trimming left V 6 bases short and J 9 bases short, with 18 bases between. The CDR3 loop spans 13 amino acids. The CDR3 region is CSASDRTSGPQHF. The CDR3 nucleotides read TGCAGTGCATCCGACAGGACCAGTGGGCCCCAGCATTTT.

Of note for this clonotype: The germline gene is not matched at one end of the junction; a read error may be the cause. The V gene is TRBV20-1, the J gene TRBJ1-2; D gene unclear. Germline-derived CDR1 and CDR2 are DFQATT and SNEGSKA (reference sequence). The CDR3 has 11 residues. The CDR3 spells CSPRRDYGYTF. The CDR3 region has the DNA TGCAGTCCTAGACGGGACTATGGCTACACCTTC.

The genes are TRBV7-2 and TRBJ1-2, with 7 bases aligning to TRBD1. V shed 5 bases, J shed 8 bases, and the junction held 8 bases outside the gene matches. Germline values: CDR1 SGHTA, CDR2 FQGNSA. The CDR3 has 13 residues. The chain's CDR3 is CASSPEGALGYTF. The CDR3 region has the DNA TGTGCCAGCAGCCCGGAGGGGGCACTCGGCTACACCTTC.

This clonotype was counted a few times. The chain recombines TRBV4-3 with TRBJ2-7; 11 bases align to TRBD2. The V segment lost 3 bases and the J segment 0 bases; nucleotides outside the gene matches: 4. CDR1 and CDR2 (germline): LGHNA, YSLEER. CDR3 length equals 16 residues. The CDR3 is CASSQGTSGSSYEQYF. The CDR3 DNA reads as TGCGCCAGCAGCCAGGGGACTAGCGGAAGCTCCTACGAGCAGTACTTC.